The T cell receptor beta chain under discussion was sequenced for a study of neurological immune-mediated disorders. The cDNA was generated through 5'RACE incorporating 10-nucleotide random UMIs. TCRdb ran MiXCR on the 5' RACE reads and lists one entry per CDR3 protein. The sample shows about 21,000 distinct CDR3 sequences, around 6.2% of them seen only once. This clonotype occurred many times. Its target is not known. Overall study results and limits: Across subjects, expanded clones had no CDR3 amino acid sequences in common, pointing to private repertoires in all groups.

The specimen was CD8+ T cells from blood. This receptor was obtained from a man younger than 35 in good health.

Written as DNA, the CDR3 is TGCGCCAGCAGCGCTACCGGGACTAGCATTGAGGGAGATACGCAGTATTTT. Translated, it gives CASSATGTSIEGDTQYF. V is TRBV5-1 and J is TRBJ2-3, with TRBD2 identical over 9 bases. Germline lookup yields CDR1 SGHRS and CDR2 YFSETQ. The CDR3 spans 17 residues. The V segment lost 4 bases and the J segment 5 bases; nucleotides outside the gene matches: 14.